The rows below give T cell receptor beta chains drawn from one sample of a study of PD-1 blockade in classical Hodgkin lymphoma. The data were produced by immunoSEQ multiplex PCR, yet TCRdb's version contains in-frame clones alone and is incomplete. The data hold 99,000 or so clones, with approximately 89% observed a single time. Sequenced material: peripheral blood mononuclear cells (PBMCs), taken before the fourth cycle of nivolumab. These receptors were collected from a human donor with classical Hodgkin lymphoma. Each CDR3 is given with its conserved first and last residue. Each record gives: D gene, V gene, J gene, clone size, CDR3 length, CDR3 protein, CDR3 DNA. A D gene is named only where the DNA matches it firmly. Part of the rows lack a size; the others show once, few, many or a class for expanded clones.

D: .
V: TRBV2
J: TRBJ1-3
size: .
length: 18
CDR3: CASSEFGRALYSGNTIYF
DNA: TGTGCCAGCAGTGAATTTGGCAGGGCACTCTACTCTGGAAACACCATATATTTT

D: TRBD1
V: TRBV19
J: TRBJ1-5
size: few
length: 13
CDR3: CASTTGGNQPQHF
DNA: TGTGCCAGTACCACAGGGGGTAATCAGCCCCAGCATTTT

D: TRBD1
V: TRBV2
J: TRBJ1-5
size: .
length: 13
CDR3: CASQGQHNQPQHF
DNA: TGTGCCAGCCAGGGACAGCACAATCAGCCCCAGCATTTT

D: .
V: TRBV6-1
J: TRBJ1-5
size: .
length: 14
CDR3: CASSEGAGGQPQHF
DNA: TGTGCCAGCAGTGAAGGTGCGGGGGGTCAGCCCCAGCATTTT

D: .
V: TRBV29-1
J: TRBJ2-1
size: .
length: 12
CDR3: CSVGTAYNEQFF
DNA: TGCAGCGTTGGAACAGCCTACAATGAGCAGTTCTTC

D: TRBD2
V: TRBV5-1
J: TRBJ2-1
size: .
length: 15
CDR3: CASDPSGGWGNEQFF
DNA: TGCGCCAGCGATCCTAGCGGGGGATGGGGGAATGAGCAGTTCTTC

D: .
V: TRBV7-9
J: TRBJ2-1
size: once
length: 13
CDR3: CASSLVRSNEQFF
DNA: TGTGCCAGCAGCTTAGTGCGATCCAATGAGCAGTTCTTC

D: .
V: TRBV6-6
J: TRBJ2-7
size: once
length: 12
CDR3: CATGLGAWEQYF
DNA: TGTGCCACCGGCCTCGGGGCGTGGGAGCAGTACTTC

D: TRBD2
V: TRBV29-1
J: TRBJ2-5
size: .
length: 14
CDR3: CSVMRTSGRETQYF
DNA: TGCAGCGTCATGAGGACTAGCGGGAGAGAGACCCAGTACTTC

D: TRBD1
V: TRBV25-1
J: TRBJ1-2
size: .
length: 15
CDR3: CASSASTGARYGYTF
DNA: TGTGCCAGCAGTGCATCGACAGGGGCGAGGTATGGCTACACCTTC

D: .
V: TRBV18
J: TRBJ2-5
size: .
length: 15
CDR3: CASSPPGGDRGTQYF
DNA: TGTGCCAGCTCACCACCTGGAGGGGACCGGGGGACCCAGTACTTC

D: .
V: TRBV30
J: TRBJ2-7
size: .
length: 14
CDR3: CAWSAQTRGYEQYF
DNA: TGTGCCTGGAGTGCCCAGACCCGAGGCTACGAGCAGTACTTC

D: .
V: TRBV5-5
J: TRBJ1-4
size: .
length: 16
CDR3: CASSSGPRLDNEKLFF
DNA: TGTGCCAGCAGCTCGGGACCCCGGTTAGATAATGAAAAACTGTTTTTT

D: .
V: TRBV6-1
J: TRBJ1-1
size: .
length: 15
CDR3: CASSEDRTANTEAFF
DNA: TGTGCCAGCAGTGAAGACAGGACAGCGAACACTGAAGCTTTCTTT

D: .
V: TRBV29-1
J: TRBJ1-1
size: .
length: 14
CDR3: CSVVPKPGGTEAFF
DNA: TGCAGCGTTGTCCCAAAACCCGGGGGCACTGAAGCTTTCTTT

D: TRBD2
V: TRBV5-6
J: TRBJ2-1
size: .
length: 13
CDR3: CASRGREAYEQFF
DNA: TGTGCCAGCAGGGGGCGGGAGGCATATGAGCAGTTCTTC

D: .
V: TRBV27
J: TRBJ2-7
size: .
length: 15
CDR3: CASSLFYGKSYEQYF
DNA: TGTGCCAGCAGTTTATTTTATGGCAAATCCTACGAGCAGTACTTC

D: .
V: TRBV6-5
J: TRBJ2-7
size: .
length: 15
CDR3: CASSYPTGGREEQYF
DNA: TGTGCCAGCAGTTACCCGACCGGTGGACGTGAGGAGCAGTACTTC

D: .
V: TRBV2
J: TRBJ2-6
size: .
length: 15
CDR3: CARGTGTSGANVLTF
DNA: TGTGCCAGAGGTACCGGAACCTCTGGGGCCAACGTCCTGACTTTC

D: TRBD2
V: TRBV13
J: TRBJ2-7
size: once
length: 15
CDR3: CASSYVGLARYEQYF
DNA: TGTGCCAGCAGCTACGTGGGACTAGCGAGATACGAGCAGTACTTC